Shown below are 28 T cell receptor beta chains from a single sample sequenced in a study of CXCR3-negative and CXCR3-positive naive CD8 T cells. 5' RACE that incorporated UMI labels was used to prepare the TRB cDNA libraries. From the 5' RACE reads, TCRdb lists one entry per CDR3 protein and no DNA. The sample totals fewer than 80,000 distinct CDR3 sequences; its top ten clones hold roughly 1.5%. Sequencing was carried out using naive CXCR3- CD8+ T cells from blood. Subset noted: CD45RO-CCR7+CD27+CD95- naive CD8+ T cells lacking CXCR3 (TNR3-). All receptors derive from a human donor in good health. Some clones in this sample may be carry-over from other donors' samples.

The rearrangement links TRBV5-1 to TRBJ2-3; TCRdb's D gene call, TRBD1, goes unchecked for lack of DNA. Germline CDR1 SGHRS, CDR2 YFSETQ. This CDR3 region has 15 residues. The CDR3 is CASSLGQGSQDTQYF.

The CDR3: CASSATGDRGTDTQYF. The chain joins TRBV11-2 to TRBJ2-3; the D call from TCRdb, TRBD1, cannot be confirmed without DNA. Germline values: CDR1 SGHAT, CDR2 FQNNGV. This CDR3 is 16 amino acids long.

The CDR3 region is CASSPPGQGGSEQYF. The chain uses TRBV7-9 and TRBJ2-7; TCRdb reports TRBD1, a call that lacks DNA to check it against. CDR3 length equals 15 residues. Germline CDR1 SEHNR, CDR2 FQNEAQ (reference sequence).

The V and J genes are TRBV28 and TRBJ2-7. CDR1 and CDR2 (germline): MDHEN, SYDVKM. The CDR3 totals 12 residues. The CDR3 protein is CASSRPAYEQYF.

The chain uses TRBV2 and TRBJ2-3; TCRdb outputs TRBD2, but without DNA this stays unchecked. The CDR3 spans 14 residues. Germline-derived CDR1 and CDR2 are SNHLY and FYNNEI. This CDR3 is CASRTSPGSIYQYF.

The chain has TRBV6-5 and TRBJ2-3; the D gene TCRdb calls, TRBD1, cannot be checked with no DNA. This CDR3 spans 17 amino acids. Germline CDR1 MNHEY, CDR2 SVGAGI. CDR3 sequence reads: CASSPTPGQGKRDTQYF.

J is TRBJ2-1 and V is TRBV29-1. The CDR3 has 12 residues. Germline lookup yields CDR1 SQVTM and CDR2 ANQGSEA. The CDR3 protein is CSVVDGYNEQFF.

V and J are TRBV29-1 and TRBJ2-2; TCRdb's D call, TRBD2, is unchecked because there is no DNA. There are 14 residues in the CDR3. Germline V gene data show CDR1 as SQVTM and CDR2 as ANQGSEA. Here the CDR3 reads CSVVTSGSPGELFF.

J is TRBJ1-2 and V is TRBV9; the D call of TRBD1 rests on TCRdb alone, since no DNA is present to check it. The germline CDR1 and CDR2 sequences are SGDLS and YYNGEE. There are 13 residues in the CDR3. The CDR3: CASSVEDSYGYTF.

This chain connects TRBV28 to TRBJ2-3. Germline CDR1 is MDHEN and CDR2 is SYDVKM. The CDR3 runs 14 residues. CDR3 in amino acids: CASSPDFSTDTQYF. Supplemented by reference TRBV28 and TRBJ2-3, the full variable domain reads DVKVTQSSRYLVKRTGEKVFLECVQDMDHENMFWYRQDPGLGLRLIYFSYDVKMKEKGDIPEGYSVSREKKERFSLILESASTNQTSMYLCASSPDFSTDTQYFGPGTRLTVL.

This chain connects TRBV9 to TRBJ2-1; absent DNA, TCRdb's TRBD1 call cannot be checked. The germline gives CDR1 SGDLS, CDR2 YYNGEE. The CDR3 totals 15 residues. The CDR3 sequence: CASSEPSGGFNEQFF.

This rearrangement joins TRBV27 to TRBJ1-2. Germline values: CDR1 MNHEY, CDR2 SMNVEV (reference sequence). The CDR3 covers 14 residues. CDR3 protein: CASSPHQRSYGYTF.

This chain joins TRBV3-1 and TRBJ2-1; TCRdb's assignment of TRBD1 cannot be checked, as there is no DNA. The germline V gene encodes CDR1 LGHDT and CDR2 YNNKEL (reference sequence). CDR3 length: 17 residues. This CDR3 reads CASSQVVGGASYNEQFF.

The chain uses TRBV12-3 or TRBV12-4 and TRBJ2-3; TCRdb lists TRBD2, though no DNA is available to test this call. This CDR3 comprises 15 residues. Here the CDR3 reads CASSLLEGRPDTQYF.

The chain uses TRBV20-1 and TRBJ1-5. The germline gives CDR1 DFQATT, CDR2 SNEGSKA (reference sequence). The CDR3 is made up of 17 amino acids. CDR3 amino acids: CSARDVTERNSNQPQHF.

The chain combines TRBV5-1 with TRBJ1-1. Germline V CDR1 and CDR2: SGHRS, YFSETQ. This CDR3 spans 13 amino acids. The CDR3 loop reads CASSLTDYTEAFF.

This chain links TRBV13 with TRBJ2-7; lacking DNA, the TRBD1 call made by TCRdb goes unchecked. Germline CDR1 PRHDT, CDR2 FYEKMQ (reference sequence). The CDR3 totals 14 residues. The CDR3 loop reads CASSPQGGGDEQYF.

The CDR3 sequence: CASGDTDTANEKLFF. This sequence joins TRBV7-9 and TRBJ1-4; the D call from TCRdb, TRBD1, cannot be confirmed without DNA. The length of the CDR3 is 15 residues. Germline V lookup: CDR1 SEHNR, CDR2 FQNEAQ (reference sequence).

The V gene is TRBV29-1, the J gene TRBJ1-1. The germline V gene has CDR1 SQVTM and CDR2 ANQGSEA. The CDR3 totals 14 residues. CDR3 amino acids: CSIRRPRVNTEAFF.

The CDR3: CASSLVGDTQYF. This sequence joins TRBV12-3 or TRBV12-4 and TRBJ2-3. CDR3 length: 12 residues.

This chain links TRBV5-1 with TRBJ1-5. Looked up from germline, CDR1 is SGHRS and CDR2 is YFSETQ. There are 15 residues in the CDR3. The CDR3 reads CASSLGGNSNQPQHF.

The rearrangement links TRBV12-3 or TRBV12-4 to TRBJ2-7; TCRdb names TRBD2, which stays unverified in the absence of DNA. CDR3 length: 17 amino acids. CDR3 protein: CASSRDADGPTSYEQYF.

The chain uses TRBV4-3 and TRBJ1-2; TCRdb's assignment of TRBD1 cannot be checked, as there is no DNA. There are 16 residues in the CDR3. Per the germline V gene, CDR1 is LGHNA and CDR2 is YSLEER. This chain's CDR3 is CASSQDATGPNYGYTF.

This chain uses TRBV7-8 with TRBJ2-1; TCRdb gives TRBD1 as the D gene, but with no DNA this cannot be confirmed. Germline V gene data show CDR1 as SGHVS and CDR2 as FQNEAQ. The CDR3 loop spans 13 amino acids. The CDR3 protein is CASSGGAFNEQFF.

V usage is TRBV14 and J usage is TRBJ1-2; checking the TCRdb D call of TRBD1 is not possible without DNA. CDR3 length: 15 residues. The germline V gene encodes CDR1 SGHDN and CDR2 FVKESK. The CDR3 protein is CASSQDPRGAGGYTF.

CDR3 in amino acids: CASSSTGVDEQYF. The V and J genes are TRBV6-4 and TRBJ2-7; TCRdb gives TRBD1 as the D gene, but with no DNA this cannot be confirmed. The CDR3 runs 13 residues. The germline V gene encodes CDR1 MRHNA and CDR2 SNTAGT.

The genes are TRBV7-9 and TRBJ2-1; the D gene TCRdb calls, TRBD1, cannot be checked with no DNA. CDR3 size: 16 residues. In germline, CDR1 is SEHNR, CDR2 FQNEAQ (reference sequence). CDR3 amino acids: CASSPLPGQGGDEQFF.

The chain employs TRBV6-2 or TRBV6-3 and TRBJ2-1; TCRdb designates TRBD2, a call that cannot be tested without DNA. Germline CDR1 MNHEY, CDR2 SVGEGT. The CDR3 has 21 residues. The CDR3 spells CASSRWPGLAGVGRDNNEQFF.